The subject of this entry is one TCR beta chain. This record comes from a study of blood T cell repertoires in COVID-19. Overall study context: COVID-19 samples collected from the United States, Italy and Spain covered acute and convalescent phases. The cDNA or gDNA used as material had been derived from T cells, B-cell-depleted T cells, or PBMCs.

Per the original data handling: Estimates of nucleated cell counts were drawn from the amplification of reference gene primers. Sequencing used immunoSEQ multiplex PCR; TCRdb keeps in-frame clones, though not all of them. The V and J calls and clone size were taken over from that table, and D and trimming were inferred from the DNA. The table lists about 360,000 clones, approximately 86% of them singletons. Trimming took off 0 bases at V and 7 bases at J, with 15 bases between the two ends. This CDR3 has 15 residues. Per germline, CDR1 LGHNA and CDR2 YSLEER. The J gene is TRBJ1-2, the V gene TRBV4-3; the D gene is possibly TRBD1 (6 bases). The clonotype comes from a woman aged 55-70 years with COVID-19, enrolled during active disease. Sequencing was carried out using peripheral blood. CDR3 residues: CASSQDWGQWGGYTF. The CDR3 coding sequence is TGCGCCAGCAGCCAAGATTGGGGGCAATGGGGTGGCTACACCTTC.